This TCR beta chain is from a study of blood T cell repertoires in COVID-19. Study in general: The origin of the acute and convalescent COVID-19 samples was the United States, Italy and Spain.

Germline CDR1 reads LNHDA; CDR2 reads SQIVND (reference sequence). The CDR3 sequence is 13 residues long. Trimming left V 4 bases short and J 5 bases short, with 9 bases between. Authors' data handling: Amplification with reference gene primers provided the estimates of nucleated cell counts. Generated by immunoSEQ multiplex PCR, the TCRdb table keeps only in-frame clones and is missing some. V, J and clone size are those of that table, while D and trimming were read from the DNA. The sample has 150,000 to 200,000 clones, 85% to 90% seen once. This clone has a handful of counts. Input material: peripheral blood. The rearrangement joins TRBV19 to TRBJ2-1, with D possibly being TRBD2 (5 bases). The clonotype originates from a woman in her seventies with COVID-19, enrolled during active disease. The DNA of the CDR3 is TGTGCCAGTAGTACTTCGAGGGACAATGAGCAGTTCTTC. Translated, it gives CASSTSRDNEQFF.